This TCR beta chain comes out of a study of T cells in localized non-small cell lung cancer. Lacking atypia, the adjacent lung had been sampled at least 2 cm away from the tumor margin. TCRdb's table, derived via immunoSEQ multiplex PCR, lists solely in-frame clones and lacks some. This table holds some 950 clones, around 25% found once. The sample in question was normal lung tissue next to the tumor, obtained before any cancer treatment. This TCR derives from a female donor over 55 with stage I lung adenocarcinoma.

CDR3 region: CASSPGLHSPLHF. As DNA, the CDR3 is TGTGCCAGCAGCCCGGGACTTCATTCACCCCTCCACTTT. The V and J genes are TRBV25-1 and TRBJ1-6, with D maybe TRBD1 (5 bases). Per the germline V gene, CDR1 is MGHDK and CDR2 is SYGVNS. CDR3 size: 13 residues. The V end lost 6 bases, the J end lost 8 bases, and 11 bases lay between the germline ends.